This is a list of T cell receptor beta chains from one sample in a study of blood T cell repertoires in COVID-19. Profiled with immunoSEQ multiplex PCR; TCRdb holds only in-frame clones, not every one. In the table there are approximately 190,000 clones, 88% of which are singletons. Material: peripheral blood. Source of these receptors: a man in his forties with active or convalescent COVID-19. The CDR3 runs from the conserved cysteine through the conserved F or W. A D gene is named only where the DNA matches it firmly. The size field is filled for only some rows; it gives once, few, many or a size class.

.,TRBJ1-1,.,TRBV7-9,TGTGCCAGCAGCGCTCCGCCGGGGGGGCGGTCCACTGAAGCTTTCTTT,CASSAPPGGRSTEAFF
TRBD2,TRBJ2-1,once,TRBV20-1,TGCAGTGCTAGTGCAGCGGGAGAGACGACCTACAATGAGCAGTTCTTC,CSASAAGETTYNEQFF
.,TRBJ2-2,.,TRBV4-1,TGCGCCAGCAGCCAAGATCTGAGGGGGAGCACCGGGGAGCTGTTTTTT,CASSQDLRGSTGELFF
.,TRBJ1-2,.,TRBV21-1,TGTGCCAACGGAGACGGAGATGAATTTAGCTACACCTTC,CANGDGDEFSYTF
TRBD2,TRBJ2-7,.,TRBV7-8,TGTGCCAGCAGCTACAGCGGGGGCAGAACCTACGAGCAGTACTTC,CASSYSGGRTYEQYF
TRBD1,TRBJ1-2,.,TRBV11-2,TGTGCCAGCAGCGATCTAGGACAGGGACTCTATGGCTACACCTTC,CASSDLGQGLYGYTF
TRBD1,TRBJ2-7,once,TRBV27,TGTGCCAGCAGGAAATGCGGACAGGGGGCGAACGAGCAGTACTTC,CASRKCGQGANEQYF
.,TRBJ2-3,.,TRBV11-3,TGTGCCAGCAGCTTAGGGACTGTCGATACGCAGTATTTT,CASSLGTVDTQYF
TRBD1,TRBJ1-2,.,TRBV5-1,TGCGCCAGCACAATTTCCGAGGACAGGGTGACTGGCTACACCTTC,CASTISEDRVTGYTF
.,TRBJ2-5,.,TRBV27,TGTGCCAGCAGTTTAGACACATCAACTTCCCAAGAGACCCAGTACTTC,CASSLDTSTSQETQYF
TRBD1,TRBJ1-1,few,TRBV2,TGTGCCAGCAGTATGACAGGGGAGAACACTGAAGCTTTCTTT,CASSMTGENTEAFF
.,TRBJ2-1,.,TRBV5-6,TGTGCCAGCAGCCCCGGGGAGGGACAATTAACTTACAATGAGCAGTTCTTC,CASSPGEGQLTYNEQFF
TRBD1,TRBJ1-2,.,TRBV29-1,TGCAGCGTTGCGAGGACAGGGGATGGCGGCTACACCTTC,CSVARTGDGGYTF
TRBD2,TRBJ2-3,.,TRBV2,TGTGCCAGCAGGAGACTAGCGGGTGAAGGAGATACGCAGTATTTT,CASRRLAGEGDTQYF
TRBD1,TRBJ2-3,.,TRBV6-6,TGTGCCAGCAGGGACAGGGCAACAGATACGCAGTATTTT,CASRDRATDTQYF
TRBD1,TRBJ1-6,.,TRBV10-3,TGTGCCATCAGTGAGCCGACAGGGGGCACAGGAAATAATTCACCCCTCCACTTT,CAISEPTGGTGNNSPLHF
.,TRBJ1-5,.,TRBV29-1,TGCAGCGTTGAAGGACTGGGTAATGGACCCCAGCATTTT,CSVEGLGNGPQHF
TRBD1,TRBJ1-2,.,TRBV27,TGTGCCAGCAGTCCTGGACAGGGCTATGGCTACACCTTC,CASSPGQGYGYTF
TRBD1,TRBJ1-1,.,TRBV29-1,TGCAGCGTTGAAGATTTTTGGACAGGGGGCACGGTAACTGAAGCTTTCTTT,CSVEDFWTGGTVTEAFF
.,TRBJ2-7,.,TRBV21-1,TGTGCCAGCAGCCCCCGGGACAGACTCTACGAGCAGTACTTC,CASSPRDRLYEQYF
.,TRBJ1-4,.,TRBV19,TGTGCCAGTAGGGTCGGGGGGCCGAATGAAAAACTGTTTTTT,CASRVGGPNEKLFF
TRBD1,TRBJ2-1,.,TRBV29-1,TGCAGCGTGGGTCGGGACAGGAGCTCCTACAATGAGCAGTTCTTC,CSVGRDRSSYNEQFF
TRBD1,TRBJ2-7,.,TRBV3-1/TRBV3-2,TGTGCCAGCAGCCAAGATTCACAGGGGTTCTACGAGCAGTACTTC,CASSQDSQGFYEQYF
.,TRBJ1-1,.,TRBV5-5,TGTGCCAGCAGCCTACAGGGGAACACTGAAGCTTTCTTT,CASSLQGNTEAFF
TRBD2,TRBJ2-7,.,TRBV4-1,TGCGCCAGCAGCCAACCGACTAGCGGGGGGTCCTACGAGCAGTACTTC,CASSQPTSGGSYEQYF
TRBD1,TRBJ1-4,.,TRBV7-6,TGTGCCAGCAGCTTAGAGACAGGGATAAATGAAAAACTGTTTTTT,CASSLETGINEKLFF
.,TRBJ1-5,.,TRBV14,TGTGCCAGCAGCCCAGGGTTAAATCAGCCCCAGCATTTT,CASSPGLNQPQHF
.,TRBJ2-7,.,TRBV27,TGTGCCAGCAGCGCCTGGACAGAAAAGTCCTACGAGCAGTACTTC,CASSAWTEKSYEQYF
.,TRBJ2-1,.,TRBV6-1,TGTGCCAGCAGTGACGGTACAGGTACCTACAATGAGCAGTTCTTC,CASSDGTGTYNEQFF
TRBD2,TRBJ2-7,.,TRBV19,TGTGCCAGCAGAGGTATGACCTTGGGGCGGGAGACGAACTACGAGCAGTACTTC,CASRGMTLGRETNYEQYF
TRBD1,TRBJ1-5,.,TRBV19,TGTGCCAGTAGTGCCACAGGGGATAGCAATCAGCCCCAGCATTTT,CASSATGDSNQPQHF
TRBD1,TRBJ2-5,.,TRBV10-3,TGTGCCATCAGTGAGGTGGACAGGGGACAAGAGACCCAGTACTTC,CAISEVDRGQETQYF
TRBD1,TRBJ1-4,.,TRBV28,TGTGCCAGCAGTTTATCAGGGACAGGGGTAGAAAAACTGTTTTTT,CASSLSGTGVEKLFF
.,TRBJ1-6,.,TRBV2,TGTGCCAGCAACTCTGGTTCACCCCTCCACTTT,CASNSGSPLHF
TRBD2,TRBJ2-2,.,TRBV5-1,TGCGCCAGCAGCTACAGCGGGGCGACTACCGGGGAGCTGTTTTTT,CASSYSGATTGELFF
TRBD1,TRBJ1-2,few,TRBV4-1,TGCGCCAGCAGCCAAGGGACAGGGGGCGGTGGCTACACCTTC,CASSQGTGGGGYTF
TRBD1,TRBJ1-4,.,TRBV4-1,TGCGCCAGCAGCCAATGGACAGGGATTAATGAAAAACTGTTTTTT,CASSQWTGINEKLFF
.,TRBJ1-1,.,TRBV7-9,TGTGCCAGCACCCCAAAATACACCGCCGAGAACACTGAAGCTTTCTTT,CASTPKYTAENTEAFF
.,TRBJ2-5,few,TRBV4-1,TGCGCCAGCAGCCAAGTTCGGGGAGAGACCCAGTACTTC,CASSQVRGETQYF
TRBD1,TRBJ1-1,.,TRBV19,TGTGCCAGTAGTATTGGACAGGGGGCGCAGGGCGCTGAAGCTTTCTTT,CASSIGQGAQGAEAFF
TRBD2,TRBJ2-1,.,TRBV25-1,TGTGCCAGCAGTGTAGGAGCGGGAGGTCTTAATGAGCAGTTCTTC,CASSVGAGGLNEQFF
.,TRBJ2-1,.,TRBV5-4,TGTGCCAGCAGAGGAGGGAATCCCTACAATGAGCAGTTCTTC,CASRGGNPYNEQFF
TRBD1,TRBJ1-6,once,TRBV7-9,TGTGCCAGCAGCTTCCCGGACAGGGGTGATTCACCCCTCCACTTT,CASSFPDRGDSPLHF
TRBD1,TRBJ1-3,.,TRBV5-1,TGCGCCAGCAGCTCAGGGGGACAGGGGACTGGAAACACCATATATTTT,CASSSGGQGTGNTIYF
.,TRBJ1-1,.,TRBV7-2,TGTGCCAGCAGCTTAGGCTCTATCTCGGGGGCTGAAGCTTTCTTT,CASSLGSISGAEAFF
.,TRBJ1-1,.,TRBV2,TGTGCCAGCACCGTCGAGAGGTTGAACATTGAAGCTTTCTTT,CASTVERLNIEAFF
TRBD1,TRBJ1-4,.,TRBV11-2,TGTGCCAGCAGCCCTTCGAAGCTAGGGACAGGGAATGAAAAACTGTTTTTT,CASSPSKLGTGNEKLFF
.,TRBJ1-2,.,TRBV3-1/TRBV3-2,TGTGCCAGCAGCTTTACCCCTGGGGGCGGCTACACCTTC,CASSFTPGGGYTF